The rows below give T cell receptor beta chains drawn from one sample of a study of shared T cell receptors in the human thymus. Sequencing was performed with immunoSEQ multiplex PCR; in TCRdb, only in-frame clones are kept and a portion is missing. The sample lists 600,000 to 900,000 clones, 70% to 90% occurring once. These data were also reused for a study on human thymus T cells.

Sequencing was carried out using thymocytes. Every receptor here comes from a girl less than two years old with a congenital heart defect. Both conserved end residues are trimmed from each CDR3.

j_gene	v_gene	CDR3aa
TRBJ2-2	TRBV27	ASRGGTLELF
TRBJ2-7	TRBV29-1	SVGGRGKVNEQY
TRBJ1-1	TRBV5-1	ASRAGTANTEAF
TRBJ2-7	TRBV14	ASSRRSGGPDEQY
TRBJ1-2	TRBV11-2	ASSPSELEGLNYGYT
TRBJ1-1	TRBV10-1	ASSNQGTGLMNTEAF
TRBJ2-5	TRBV5-8	ASSYVHRGRGETQY
TRBJ2-7	TRBV5-1	ASSFRSGVGEQY
TRBJ1-6	TRBV5-4	ASSLKPSSYNSPLH
TRBJ2-7	TRBV7-2	ASSYSASGGVPEQY
TRBJ1-2	TRBV11-2	ASSRRHSYGYT
TRBJ2-7	TRBV11-3	ASSLRDREYEQY
TRBJ2-2	TRBV6-5	ASSYSDNSFGELF
TRBJ2-2	TRBV6-5	ASQRAGADTGELF
TRBJ1-2	TRBV5-1	ASSLVDPGQKNYGYT
TRBJ1-2	TRBV6-5	ASSYSGVGGYGYT
TRBJ1-2	TRBV6-5	ASSYSGQLLYGYT
TRBJ2-3	TRBV7-2	ASTSTQY
TRBJ2-7	TRBV11-2	ASSHGLAGDSYEQY
TRBJ2-3	TRBV9	ASSVEGPQGPDTQY
TRBJ1-5	TRBV27	ASSDQGQGGQPQH
TRBJ1-1	TRBV10-3	ATTRTDRGVTEAF
TRBJ2-1	TRBV6-5	ASSWGQGTNEQF
TRBJ2-5	TRBV4-3	ASSQETGRQETQY
TRBJ1-2	TRBV10-2	ASNSRDSRDGYT
TRBJ2-3	TRBV27	ASSSLLGQGGDTQY
TRBJ2-7	TRBV7-2	ASSPGTSGGGQY
TRBJ1-1	TRBV15	ATLAGQGPTEAF
TRBJ1-5	TRBV5-6	ASSRGRNQPQH
TRBJ2-7	TRBV10-1	ASSDGSGTSSYEQY
TRBJ2-3	TRBV19	ASSTRFPAGGMTDTQY
TRBJ2-2	TRBV4-1	ASGRQGTNTGELF
TRBJ1-1	TRBV14	ASSQEDRRGIEAF
TRBJ1-2	TRBV13	ASSNSPGQRDTNYGYT
TRBJ1-2	TRBV5-4	ASSFGVEGGYT
TRBJ1-6	TRBV28	ASSSPRAGRFNSPLH
TRBJ1-4	TRBV14	ASSQKGDRGRINEKLF
TRBJ1-2	TRBV25-1	ASSEDRREGANYGYT
TRBJ2-7	TRBV27	ASRPQVGSSYEQY
TRBJ2-5	TRBV7-9	ASSSPGTTYQETQY
TRBJ2-1	TRBV11-2	ASSSITRRPYNEQF
TRBJ2-5	TRBV5-6	ASSLVRQEQETQY
TRBJ2-3	TRBV6-6	ASSLGLAKKADTQY
TRBJ1-2	TRBV4-1	ASSQPRIGYGYT
TRBJ1-1	TRBV7-2	ASSTPGQGSRGSNTEAF
TRBJ1-6	TRBV6-5	ASSRQQGNSHLH
TRBJ1-6	TRBV15	ATSRGRQGSFQDSPLH
TRBJ1-2	TRBV5-6	ASSLIGTGPNYGYT
TRBJ2-6	TRBV5-6	ASSGGPPGANVLT
TRBJ1-1	TRBV2	ASKEFANTEAF
TRBJ2-7	TRBV5-6	ASSGTDREVSYEQY
TRBJ1-2	TRBV10-3	AISSPGGFYGYT
TRBJ1-2	TRBV11-2	ASSPLRLGKTFYGYT
TRBJ2-7	TRBV7-8	ASSLGYGTSAYEQY
TRBJ1-3	TRBV19	ASSIGGACSGNTIY